This T cell receptor (beta chain) derives from a study of PD-1 blockade in classical Hodgkin lymphoma. Study in general: Intravenous delivery of nivolumab at 3 mg/kg to patients occurred every 2 weeks.

Regarding this clone: Antigen specificity is unknown.

Per germline, CDR1 MDHEN and CDR2 SYDVKM. The CDR3 runs 12 residues. V shed 1 base, J shed 9 bases, and the junction held 1 base outside the gene matches. The time point was: cycle 4 day 1 (C4D1), after less than seven weeks of nivolumab. In every patient, relapse followed autologous stem cell transplantation, while exposure to brentuximab vedotin differed. The best responses consisted of complete response, partial response or progressive disease. Data came from immunoSEQ multiplex PCR; TCRdb stores just in-frame clones and leaves some out. The data contain about 94,000 clones, 85% to 95% of them seen just once; the ten biggest clones take up less than 2%. General observations from the study: Baseline TCR diversity was reportedly lower in newly diagnosed patients than healthy donors. Nivolumab starters within 1 year of ASCT were excluded.

The TCR originated in a human donor with classical Hodgkin lymphoma. Material: peripheral blood mononuclear cells (PBMCs), obtained before the fourth cycle of nivolumab. The genes are TRBV28 and TRBJ1-1; 8 nucleotides line up with TRBD1. The DNA of the CDR3 is TGTGCCAGCAGTTTATCAGGGGGCAAAGCTTTCTTT. Amino acids: CASSLSGGKAFF.